These 4 T cell receptor beta chains originate from one sample sequenced in a study of T cell repertoires in cytomegalovirus infection. TCRdb redid the calling of the reads with MiXCR, one entry per CDR3 protein. The sample consists of over 150,000 distinct CDR3 sequences, roughly a fifth of them appearing once. Specimen: PBMCs. Source of these receptors: a human donor in good health (CMV status not recorded). Some clones in this sample may be carry-over from other donors' samples.

The sample holds many counts of this clonotype. The chain links TRBV7-2 to TRBJ1-2; 8 nucleotides line up with TRBD1. Trimming at V came to 7 bases and at J to 6 bases, leaving 13 bases not matched to a gene. This CDR3 has 15 residues. Germline-derived CDR1 and CDR2 are SGHTA and FQGNSA. CDR3: CASISIRGRPDGYTF. As DNA, the CDR3 is TGTGCCAGCATCTCGATCAGGGGGCGCCCCGATGGCTACACCTTC.

This clonotype has a handful of counts. The genes are TRBV5-5 and TRBJ2-1, with 9 nucleotides matching TRBD1. V shed 2 bases, J shed 6 bases, and the junction held 6 bases outside the gene matches. CDR1 is SGHKS, CDR2 YYEKEE, per germline (reference sequence). The CDR3 covers 15 residues. The CDR3, as DNA: TGTGCCAGCAGCTTAGGACAGGGGAGTGCCAATGAGCAGTTCTTC. Translation gives CASSLGQGSANEQFF.

V gene TRBV19 combines with J gene TRBJ1-5; D is unclear. The CDR3 length is 13 residues. V lost 6 bases, J lost 7 bases, and 13 bases lay in between. Germline V gene data show CDR1 as LNHDA and CDR2 as SQIVND (reference sequence). The CDR3 DNA sequence: TGTGCCAGTAGCCGGGATTTCGGCCAGCCCCAGCATTTT. This gives the protein CASSRDFGQPQHF.

This chain connects TRBV20-1 to TRBJ2-6; D not resolved. The germline gives CDR1 DFQATT, CDR2 SNEGSKA (reference sequence). The CDR3 spans 14 residues. The ends were cut back, 3 bases at V and 1 base at J, with 7 bases in the middle. CDR3 coding DNA: TGCAGTGCTAGCTCTGGGTCTGGGGCCAACGTCCTGACTTTC. It translates to CSASSGSGANVLTF.